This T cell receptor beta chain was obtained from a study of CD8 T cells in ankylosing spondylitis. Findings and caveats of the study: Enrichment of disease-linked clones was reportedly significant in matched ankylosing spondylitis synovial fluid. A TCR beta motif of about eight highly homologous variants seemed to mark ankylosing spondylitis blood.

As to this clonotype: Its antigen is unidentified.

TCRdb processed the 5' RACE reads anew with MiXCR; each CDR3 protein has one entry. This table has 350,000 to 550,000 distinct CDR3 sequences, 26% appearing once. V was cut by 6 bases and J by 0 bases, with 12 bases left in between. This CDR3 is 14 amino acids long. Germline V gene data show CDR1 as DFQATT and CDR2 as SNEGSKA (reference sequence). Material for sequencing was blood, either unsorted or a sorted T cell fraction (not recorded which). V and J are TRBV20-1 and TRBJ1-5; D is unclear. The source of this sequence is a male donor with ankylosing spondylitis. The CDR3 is CSARPVYSNQPQHF. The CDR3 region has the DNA TGCAGTGCAAGACCCGTCTATAGCAATCAGCCCCAGCATTTT.